Listed below are T cell receptor beta chains from one sample, sequenced in a study of T cells after yellow fever vaccination. One entry per CDR3 protein results from TCRdb running MiXCR on the 5' RACE reads. The table includes more than 350,000 distinct CDR3 sequences, 11% detected once. This material consisted of PBMCs, taken on the day of the first yellow fever vaccination. The receptors were sampled from a man younger than 35 who received the YFV17D yellow fever vaccine. Both conserved end residues are trimmed from each CDR3. Each record gives: V gene, clone size, J gene, D gene, CDR3 protein. D genes are given only for firm matches. A clone size is listed for some rows: how often the clone was seen (once, few, many), or a class if it is expanded.

v_call: TRBV29-1
clone_size: .
j_call: TRBJ1-2
d_call: .
cdr3_aa: SVEEQGYGYT

v_call: TRBV6-5
clone_size: .
j_call: TRBJ2-5
d_call: TRBD2
cdr3_aa: ASSFSSGGHQETQY

v_call: TRBV12-3/TRBV12-4
clone_size: .
j_call: TRBJ2-2
d_call: .
cdr3_aa: ASSLGSGVAGELF

v_call: TRBV18
clone_size: few
j_call: TRBJ1-5
d_call: TRBD1
cdr3_aa: ASSPGANRGRDLGNQPQH

v_call: TRBV9
clone_size: .
j_call: TRBJ2-3
d_call: .
cdr3_aa: ASSVTGTHTDTQY

v_call: TRBV5-6
clone_size: few
j_call: TRBJ2-1
d_call: .
cdr3_aa: ASIVGGGDEQF

v_call: TRBV19
clone_size: .
j_call: TRBJ2-1
d_call: .
cdr3_aa: ASSTSVNEQF

v_call: TRBV28
clone_size: few
j_call: TRBJ1-1
d_call: .
cdr3_aa: ASSPPGGEWTEAF

v_call: TRBV12-3/TRBV12-4
clone_size: .
j_call: TRBJ1-2
d_call: TRBD1
cdr3_aa: ASSLTGEGYT

v_call: TRBV7-8
clone_size: many
j_call: TRBJ2-1
d_call: TRBD1
cdr3_aa: ASSTPTGVGEQF

v_call: TRBV7-6
clone_size: .
j_call: TRBJ1-1
d_call: .
cdr3_aa: ASSLALLNTEAF

v_call: TRBV20-1
clone_size: few
j_call: TRBJ2-5
d_call: .
cdr3_aa: SALDQETQY

v_call: TRBV5-1
clone_size: many
j_call: TRBJ2-2
d_call: .
cdr3_aa: ASSLMGGELF

v_call: TRBV29-1
clone_size: .
j_call: TRBJ2-4
d_call: .
cdr3_aa: SVVGPPENIQY

v_call: TRBV15
clone_size: .
j_call: TRBJ2-1
d_call: TRBD2
cdr3_aa: ATSRGSQRGYNEQF

v_call: TRBV12-3/TRBV12-4
clone_size: .
j_call: TRBJ2-5
d_call: TRBD2
cdr3_aa: ASSPGSGGAETQY

v_call: TRBV12-3/TRBV12-4
clone_size: .
j_call: TRBJ2-3
d_call: .
cdr3_aa: ASTRRRDTDTQY

v_call: TRBV4-1
clone_size: few
j_call: TRBJ2-3
d_call: .
cdr3_aa: ASSQDDPADTQY